What follows are 27 T cell receptor beta chains derived from one specimen sequenced in a study of shared clonotypes between healthy human individuals (dated by TCRdb to the early 2020s). Preparation of the library involved the immunoSEQ multiplex PCR assay. Entries here come from immuneACCESS through TCRdb and include only in-frame sequences with V and J called. Some clones fail to appear in such tables; in the studies checked, an unresolved V gene covers under half of the shortfall, and the cause of the remainder is unknown. In all, the sample holds some 1,600,000 clones, and 95% to 99% of those were seen once. 0.45% of the sample belongs to the ten largest clones. Sequenced sample: naive CD4+ T cells sorted from blood. The intended sense of this specimen's cell subset or site label: CD45RA+ positively selected. The receptor set was obtained from a man aged 25 to 40 in good health.

The V and J genes are TRBV5-1 and TRBJ2-5; 13 positions agree with TRBD2. The CDR3 runs to 17 residues. The V gene end was trimmed by 5 bases and the J gene end by 2 bases; junction bases not matched to a gene: 9. Germline-derived CDR1 and CDR2 are SGHRS and YFSETQ. This CDR3 is CASSSGLAGFLQETQYF. CDR3 DNA sequence: TGCGCCAGCAGTTCGGGACTAGCGGGATTTTTACAAGAGACCCAGTACTTC.

The genes are TRBV19 and TRBJ2-6; no clear D. CDR1 and CDR2 from the germline V gene are LNHDA and SQIVND (reference sequence). Trimming removed 3 bases from V and 4 bases from J, with 7 bases in between. The CDR3 sequence is 14 residues long. The CDR3 nucleotides read TGTGCCAGTAGTATTATGCGGGGGGCCAACGTCCTGACTTTC. Amino acids: CASSIMRGANVLTF.

With regard to this clone: Other DNA sequences within the sample encode an identical CDR3. This chain links TRBV10-3 with TRBJ2-3; D is unclear. This CDR3 spans 15 amino acids. With 1 base removed from V and 0 bases from J, the gap between germline ends came to 8 bases. Germline CDR1 ENHRY, CDR2 SYGVKD. CDR3 sequence (DNA): TGTGCCATCAGTGAGTTGGCGGTTAGCACAGATACGCAGTATTTT. This gives the protein CAISELAVSTDTQYF.

The chain carries TRBV7-9 and TRBJ1-4; D not resolved. This CDR3 spans 11 amino acids. Germline V lookup: CDR1 SEHNR, CDR2 FQNEAQ (reference sequence). The CDR3 protein is CVGGDNEKLFF. Written as DNA, the CDR3 is TGTGTCGGTGGGGATAATGAAAAACTGTTTTTT.

The rearrangement uses TRBV25-1 and TRBJ2-5; D call uncertain. The CDR3 has 12 amino acids. CDR1 MGHDK and CDR2 SYGVNS come from the germline V gene. The V gene lost 8 bases and the J gene lost 2 bases, with 9 bases spanning the gap. CDR3 in amino acids: CASSGYQETQYF. The CDR3 coding sequence is TGTGCCAGCTCCGGGTATCAAGAGACCCAGTACTTC.

The chain couples TRBV6-5 to TRBJ2-2; D ambiguous. This CDR3 spans 12 amino acids. Germline CDR1 reads MNHEY; CDR2 reads SVGAGI. Trimming removed 5 bases from V and 3 bases from J, with 4 bases in between. Here the CDR3 DNA reads TGTGCCAGCAGTCCCTACACCGGGGAGCTGTTTTTT. Its protein product is CASSPYTGELFF.

The chain combines TRBV6-4 with TRBJ2-3, with TRBD2 matching over 11 bases. Germline lookup yields CDR1 MRHNA and CDR2 SNTAGT. The CDR3 totals 15 residues. With 5 bases clipped from V and 2 bases from J, the junction kept 3 bases outside the gene matches. CDR3 sequence: CASSIAGGPTDTQYF. The CDR3 region has the DNA TGTGCCAGCAGTATAGCGGGAGGGCCCACAGATACGCAGTATTTT.

This chain uses TRBV11-2 with TRBJ2-1; D is undetermined. Trimming cost V 3 bases and J 6 bases, with 15 bases left between them. The germline CDR1 and CDR2 sequences are SGHAT and FQNNGV. This CDR3 region has 15 residues. CDR3 nucleotides: TGTGCCAGCAGCTTCACAGAGTTTAAGGGCAATGAGCAGTTCTTC. This codes for CASSFTEFKGNEQFF.

The rearrangement uses TRBV21-1 and TRBJ2-5; TRBD2 is the table's D call, not checked against the DNA. TRBV21-1 is described as a pseudogene. The CDR3 is made up of 12 amino acids. CDR3 nucleotide sequence: TGTGCCAGCAGCGCCCGCGCGGAGACCCAGTACTTC. Residues: CASSARAETQYF.

The chain recombines TRBV18 with TRBJ2-7; no definite D call. The CDR3 is 13 amino acids. CDR1 and CDR2 (germline): KGHSH, LQKENI. With 1 base removed from V and 5 bases from J, the gap between germline ends came to 9 bases. The CDR3 region has the DNA TGTGCCAGCTCACCACTCGGCAACCACGAGCAGTACTTC. The encoded protein is CASSPLGNHEQYF.

The rearrangement links TRBV10-3 to TRBJ2-7; the match to TRBD2 covers 10 bases. V lost 0 bases, J lost 7 bases, and 6 bases stayed unmatched. Germline assignment: CDR1 ENHRY and CDR2 SYGVKD. This CDR3 contains 15 residues. For the CDR3, the DNA is TGTGCCATCAGTGAGTCGACTAGCGGGTTTGGGGAGCAGTACTTC. Its translation: CAISESTSGFGEQYF.

The chain joins TRBV5-8 to TRBJ1-4; D remains ambiguous. Trimming removed 4 bases from V and 7 bases from J, with 14 bases in between. Germline V gene lookup returns CDR1 SGHTS and CDR2 YDEGEE. CDR3 size: 14 residues. CDR3 amino acids: CASSRHPGIEKLFF. CDR3 bases: TGTGCCAGCAGCCGCCACCCGGGGATTGAAAAACTGTTTTTT.

The J gene is TRBJ2-7, the V gene TRBV27; 7 nucleotides line up with TRBD1. V shed 6 bases and J 5 bases; nucleotides not matched to a gene: 16. Per the germline V gene, CDR1 is MNHEY and CDR2 is SMNVEV (reference sequence). The CDR3 extends over 16 amino acids. The CDR3 DNA reads as TGTGCCAGCAGAAGACTAACAGGGGTTAAGGGTCACGAGCAGTACTTC. Translation gives CASRRLTGVKGHEQYF.

The chain couples TRBV28 to TRBJ2-2; 9 bases agree with TRBD1. CDR3 length equals 16 residues. V shed 7 bases, J shed 6 bases, and the junction held 12 bases outside the gene matches. Looked up from germline, CDR1 is MDHEN and CDR2 is SYDVKM. In DNA form, the CDR3 reads TGTGCCAGCACCTCCAGAGGGACAGGGAGGGCCGGGGAGCTGTTTTTT. Residues: CASTSRGTGRAGELFF.

Comments on this clone: Other DNA sequences from this sample encode an identical CDR3 as well. The V call is TRBV18, the J call TRBJ1-1; D call uncertain. Germline V CDR1 and CDR2: KGHSH, LQKENI. V was cut by 3 bases and J by 1 base, with 6 bases left in between. This CDR3 has 13 amino acids. The CDR3 coding sequence is TGTGCCAGCTCACCCGCAGAGAACACTGAAGCTTTCTTT. Translation: CASSPAENTEAFF.

This chain joins TRBV5-1 and TRBJ2-5; D is unresolved. Looked up from germline, CDR1 is SGHRS and CDR2 is YFSETQ. The CDR3 is 16 residues long. Trimming removed 4 bases from V and 1 base from J, with 17 bases in between. This CDR3 is CASSEFVSPLQETQYF. CDR3 DNA sequence: TGCGCCAGCAGCGAGTTTGTTTCCCCCCTCCAAGAGACCCAGTACTTC.

This rearrangement joins TRBV18 to TRBJ2-7; D may be TRBD2 (5 bases). The germline V and J ends were trimmed by 3 bases and 2 bases, with 14 bases remaining between them. This CDR3 is built from 15 residues. Germline lookup yields CDR1 KGHSH and CDR2 LQKENI. CDR3 in amino acids: CASSPVPDSTYEQYF. Here the CDR3 DNA reads TGTGCCAGCTCACCCGTTCCGGACTCAACCTACGAGCAGTACTTC.

The V gene is TRBV7-2, the J gene TRBJ2-1, with no clear D. Germline values: CDR1 SGHTA, CDR2 FQGNSA. The CDR3 sequence is 15 residues long. V lost 4 bases, J lost 0 bases, and 10 bases lay in between. The CDR3 sequence: CASSSAVSSYNEQFF. Here the CDR3 DNA reads TGTGCCAGCAGCTCGGCCGTGAGCTCCTACAATGAGCAGTTCTTC.

The V call is TRBV5-1, the J call TRBJ2-2, with TRBD1 matching 7 bases. Losses at the gene ends were 4 bases for V and 7 bases for J; bases not matched to a gene: 13. The CDR3 has 16 amino acids. Germline V CDR1 and CDR2: SGHRS, YFSETQ. CDR3 nucleotide sequence: TGCGCCAGCAGCCGAACGGCCCCGACAGGGCACGGGGAGCTGTTTTTT. Protein product: CASSRTAPTGHGELFF. Combining the CDR3 with reference TRBV5-1 and TRBJ2-2 gives the whole variable domain KAGVTQTPRYLIKTRGQQVTLSCSPISGHRSVSWYQQTPGQGLQFLFEYFSETQRNKGNFPGRFSGRQFSNSRSEMNVSTLELGDSALYLCASSRTAPTGHGELFFGEGSRLTVL.

V and J are TRBV18 and TRBJ2-5; D is perhaps TRBD1 (6 bases). This CDR3 spans 16 amino acids. Germline V gives CDR1 KGHSH, CDR2 LQKENI. V was cut by 3 bases and J by 3 bases, with 17 bases left in between. CDR3 sequence reads: CASSPRTAFGKETQYF. The CDR3 DNA reads TGTGCCAGCTCACCCCGGACAGCTTTTGGTAAAGAGACCCAGTACTTC.

This chain uses TRBV19 with TRBJ2-2; D gene uncertain. CDR3 length: 15 amino acids. Germline assignment: CDR1 LNHDA and CDR2 SQIVND (reference sequence). V shed 2 bases and J shed 2 bases, with 9 bases lying between them. This CDR3 is CASSISSGNTGELFF. In DNA form, the CDR3 reads TGTGCCAGTAGTATATCGAGTGGAAACACCGGGGAGCTGTTTTTT.

The chain uses TRBV11-2 and TRBJ2-5; D is tentatively TRBD1 or TRBD2 (5 bases each). Per the germline V gene, CDR1 is SGHAT and CDR2 is FQNNGV. The V gene lost 0 bases and the J gene lost 5 bases, with 13 bases spanning the gap. The CDR3 runs 15 residues. The CDR3: CASSLDEPGTETQYF. The CDR3 nucleotides read TGTGCCAGCAGCTTAGATGAGCCAGGGACGGAGACCCAGTACTTC. Drawing the rest from reference TRBV11-2 and TRBJ2-5, the complete variable domain is EAGVAQSPRYKIIEKRQSVAFWCNPISGHATLYWYQQILGQGPKLLIQFQNNGVVDDSQLPKDRFSAERLKGVDSTLKIQPAKLEDSAVYLCASSLDEPGTETQYFGPGTRLLVL.

This sequence joins TRBV5-4 and TRBJ2-5; TRBD1 matches 8 bases. The germline CDR1 and CDR2 sequences are SGHNT and YYREEE (reference sequence). After removal of 3 bases from V and 4 bases from J, the junction contained 5 bases not matched to a gene. The CDR3 extends over 14 amino acids. The CDR3 coding sequence is TGTGCCAGCAGCTGGACAGGGTTTGGAGAGACCCAGTACTTC. It encodes CASSWTGFGETQYF.

J is TRBJ2-7 and V is TRBV2; 12 nucleotides agree with TRBD2. The length of the CDR3 is 16 residues. V was clipped by 6 bases and J by 0 bases; unmatched bases: 6. CDR1 is SNHLY, CDR2 FYNNEI, per germline. In DNA form, the CDR3 reads TGTGCCAGCAGGGGACTAGCGGGCTATAGCTCCTACGAGCAGTACTTC. Encoded protein: CASRGLAGYSSYEQYF.

This chain joins TRBV5-1 and TRBJ2-2; D not certain. This CDR3 comprises 17 residues. The ends were cut back, 0 bases at V and 0 bases at J, with 12 bases in the middle. Germline assignment: CDR1 SGHRS and CDR2 YFSETQ. The CDR3: CASSLEIRPPNTGELFF. The CDR3 DNA is TGCGCCAGCAGCTTGGAAATCCGACCCCCGAACACCGGGGAGCTGTTTTTT.

This clone was seen a single time. J is TRBJ2-5 and V is TRBV5-1, with 9 bases fitting TRBD1. The germline CDR1 and CDR2 sequences are SGHRS and YFSETQ. The V gene end was trimmed by 0 bases and the J gene end by 2 bases; junction bases not matched to a gene: 5. The CDR3 totals 16 residues. This CDR3 reads CASSLGDRAQQETQYF. The CDR3 DNA follows: TGCGCCAGCAGCTTGGGGGACAGGGCCCAGCAAGAGACCCAGTACTTC.

The CDR3 here is CAAQNTGELFF. The CDR3 DNA is TGTGCCGCCCAGAACACCGGGGAGCTGTTTTTT. This sequence joins TRBV10-3 and TRBJ2-2; no firm D call. V was clipped by 11 bases and J by 1 base, with 5 bases between them. CDR1 and CDR2 from the germline V gene are ENHRY and SYGVKD. The CDR3 length is 11 residues.